Below, one T cell receptor (beta chain) is given with its context. Its specificity is unknown. These data come from a study of CD8 T cells in Susac syndrome. TEMRA cells were FACS-enriched, while CD8+ and CD4+ T cells were negatively isolated. The authors reverse transcribed roughly 0.5 to 1 ug RNA with random hexamers. An immunoSEQ multiplex PCR generated amplified TCR beta CDR3 products spanning 54 Vbeta and 13 Jbeta. TCRdb passed the immunoSEQ multiplex PCR reads through MiXCR, listing each CDR3 protein once. The sample lists around 23,000 distinct CDR3 sequences, roughly 93% occurring once. Notes on the study in general: The peak of CD8+ clonal expansion in Susac was seen in TEMRA cells and active patients. A relatively small number of individuals underwent TCR sequencing and HLA analysis.

The CDR3 consists of 15 residues. V dropped 1 base and J dropped 0 bases, with 11 bases sitting between them. Germline CDR1 is SGHRS and CDR2 is YFSETQ. Input material: CD8+ T cells from PBMCs. This TCR derives from a human donor with Susac syndrome. The chain links TRBV5-1 to TRBJ2-7; D not resolved. In nucleotides, the CDR3 is TGCGCCAGCAGCTTGTGGACGGATAGCTCCTACGAGCAGTACTTC. Residues: CASSLWTDSSYEQYF. Complete variable domain (other parts from reference TRBV5-1 and TRBJ2-7): KAGVTQTPRYLIKTRGQQVTLSCSPISGHRSVSWYQQTPGQGLQFLFEYFSETQRNKGNFPGRFSGRQFSNSRSEMNVSTLELGDSALYLCASSLWTDSSYEQYFGPGTRLTVT.